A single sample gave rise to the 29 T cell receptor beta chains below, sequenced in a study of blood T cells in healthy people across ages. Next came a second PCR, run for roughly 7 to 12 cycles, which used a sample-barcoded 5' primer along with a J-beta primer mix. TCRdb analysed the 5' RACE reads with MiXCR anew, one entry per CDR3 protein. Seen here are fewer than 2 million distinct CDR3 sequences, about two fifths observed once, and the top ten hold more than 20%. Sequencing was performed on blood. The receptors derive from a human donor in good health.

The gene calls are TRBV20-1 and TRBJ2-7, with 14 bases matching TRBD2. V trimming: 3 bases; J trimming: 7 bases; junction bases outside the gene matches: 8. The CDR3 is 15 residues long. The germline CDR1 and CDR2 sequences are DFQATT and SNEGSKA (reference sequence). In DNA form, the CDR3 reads TGCAGTGCTAGGCCTGGGACTAGCGGGGGATATGAGCAGTACTTC. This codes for CSARPGTSGGYEQYF.

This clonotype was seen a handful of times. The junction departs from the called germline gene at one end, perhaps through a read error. Here the CDR3 reads CASSPGQLVGVGASVLTF. The CDR3 nucleotides read TGCGCCAGCAGTCCTGGACAGCTTGTGGGCGTCGGGGCCAGCGTCCTGACTTTC. The chain is built from TRBV4-1 and TRBJ2-6, with D possibly TRBD1 on 6 matching bases. In germline, CDR1 is MGHRA, CDR2 YSYEKL. This CDR3 region has 18 residues.

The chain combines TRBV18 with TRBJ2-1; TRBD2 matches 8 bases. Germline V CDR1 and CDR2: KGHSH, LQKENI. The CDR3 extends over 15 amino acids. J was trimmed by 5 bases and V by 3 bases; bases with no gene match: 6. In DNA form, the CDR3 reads TGTGCCAGCTCACCTACGGGGGGGATTGACAATGAGCAGTTCTTC. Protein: CASSPTGGIDNEQFF.

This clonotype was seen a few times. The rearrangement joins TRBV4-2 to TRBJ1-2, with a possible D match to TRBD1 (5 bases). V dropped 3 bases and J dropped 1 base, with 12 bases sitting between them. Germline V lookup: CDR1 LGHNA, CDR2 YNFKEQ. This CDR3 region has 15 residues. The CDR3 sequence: CASSQVGGVNYGYTF. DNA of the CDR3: TGTGCCAGCAGCCAGGTCGGGGGAGTTAACTATGGCTACACCTTC.

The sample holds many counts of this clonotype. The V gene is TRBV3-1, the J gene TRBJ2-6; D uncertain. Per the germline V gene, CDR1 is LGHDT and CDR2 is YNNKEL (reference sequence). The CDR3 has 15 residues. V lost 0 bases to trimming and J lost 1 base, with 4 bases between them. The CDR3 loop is CASSQDHSGANVLTF. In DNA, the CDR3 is TGTGCCAGCAGCCAAGATCATTCTGGGGCCAACGTCCTGACTTTC.

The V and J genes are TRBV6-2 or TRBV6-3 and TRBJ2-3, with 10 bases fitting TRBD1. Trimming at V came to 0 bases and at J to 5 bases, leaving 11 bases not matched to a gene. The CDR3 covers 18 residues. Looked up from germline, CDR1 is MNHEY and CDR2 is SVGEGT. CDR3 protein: CASSYSLLTGGHQDTQYF. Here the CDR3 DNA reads TGTGCCAGCAGTTACTCTCTCCTGACAGGGGGCCATCAAGATACGCAGTATTTT.

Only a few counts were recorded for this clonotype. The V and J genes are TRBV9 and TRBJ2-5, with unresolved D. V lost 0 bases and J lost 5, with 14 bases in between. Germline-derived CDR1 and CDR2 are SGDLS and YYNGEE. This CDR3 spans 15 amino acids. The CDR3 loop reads CASSVGVGIAETQYF. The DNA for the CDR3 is TGTGCCAGCAGCGTAGGTGTGGGTATCGCGGAGACCCAGTACTTC.

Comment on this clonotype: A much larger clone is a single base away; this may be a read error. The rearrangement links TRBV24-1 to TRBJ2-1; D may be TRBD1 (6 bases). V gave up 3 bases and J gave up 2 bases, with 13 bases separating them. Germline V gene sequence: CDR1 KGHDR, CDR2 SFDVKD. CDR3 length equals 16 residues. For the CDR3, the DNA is TGTGCCACCAGTGATACACAGGGTGGGACCTACAATGAGCAGTTCTTC. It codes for CATSDTQGGTYNEQFF.

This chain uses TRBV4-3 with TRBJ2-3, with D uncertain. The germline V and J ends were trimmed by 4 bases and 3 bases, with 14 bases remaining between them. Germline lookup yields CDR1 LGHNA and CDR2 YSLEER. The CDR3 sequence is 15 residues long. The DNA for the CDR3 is TGCGCCAGCAGCCTTCGCATAGCCCGTACAGATACGCAGTATTTT. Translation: CASSLRIARTDTQYF.

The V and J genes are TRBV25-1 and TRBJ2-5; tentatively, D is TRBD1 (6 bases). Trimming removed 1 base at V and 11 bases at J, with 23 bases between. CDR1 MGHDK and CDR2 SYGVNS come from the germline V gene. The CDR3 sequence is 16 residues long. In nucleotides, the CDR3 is TGTGCCAGCAGTGAATCGGCAGGGGCAGGCTACAATGAGCAGTACTTC. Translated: CASSESAGAGYNEQYF.

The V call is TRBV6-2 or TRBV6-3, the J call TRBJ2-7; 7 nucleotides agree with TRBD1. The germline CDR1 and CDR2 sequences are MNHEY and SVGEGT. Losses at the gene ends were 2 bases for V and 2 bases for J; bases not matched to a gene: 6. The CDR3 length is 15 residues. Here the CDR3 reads CASSYLGTETYEQYF. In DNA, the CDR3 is TGTGCCAGCAGTTACCTCGGGACAGAAACCTACGAGCAGTACTTC.

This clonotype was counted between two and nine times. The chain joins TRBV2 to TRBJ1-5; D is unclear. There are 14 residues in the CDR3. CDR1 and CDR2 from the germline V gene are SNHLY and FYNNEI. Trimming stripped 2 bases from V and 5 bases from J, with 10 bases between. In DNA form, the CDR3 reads TGTGCCAGCAGTGAATCGGCACTTTATCAGCCCCAGCATTTT. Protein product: CASSESALYQPQHF.

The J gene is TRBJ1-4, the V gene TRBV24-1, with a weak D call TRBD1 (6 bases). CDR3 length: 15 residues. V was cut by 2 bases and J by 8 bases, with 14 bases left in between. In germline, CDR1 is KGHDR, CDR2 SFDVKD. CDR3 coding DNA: TGTGCCACCAGTGATTCCAGGGGTCCAGGGGAAAAACTGTTTTTT. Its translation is CATSDSRGPGEKLFF.

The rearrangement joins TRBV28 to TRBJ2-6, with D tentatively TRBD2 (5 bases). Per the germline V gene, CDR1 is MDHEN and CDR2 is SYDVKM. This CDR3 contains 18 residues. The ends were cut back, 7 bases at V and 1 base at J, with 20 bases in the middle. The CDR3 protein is CASKRAGRRLSGANVLTF. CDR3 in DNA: TGTGCCAGCAAAAGGGCGGGCAGGAGGCTGTCTGGGGCCAACGTCCTGACTTTC.

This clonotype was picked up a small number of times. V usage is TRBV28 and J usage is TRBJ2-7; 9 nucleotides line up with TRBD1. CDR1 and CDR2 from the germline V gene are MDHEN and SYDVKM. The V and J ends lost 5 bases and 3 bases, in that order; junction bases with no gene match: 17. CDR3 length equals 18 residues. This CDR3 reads CASSPGSRDRAGDYEQYF. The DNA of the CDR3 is TGTGCCAGCAGTCCCGGGTCCCGGGACAGGGCCGGGGACTACGAGCAGTACTTC.

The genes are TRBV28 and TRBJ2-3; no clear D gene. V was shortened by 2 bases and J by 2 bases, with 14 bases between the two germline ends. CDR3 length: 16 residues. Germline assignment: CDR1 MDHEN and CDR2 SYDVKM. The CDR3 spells CASSLIETDPTDTQYF. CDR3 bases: TGTGCCAGCAGTTTAATAGAAACAGACCCCACAGATACGCAGTATTTT.

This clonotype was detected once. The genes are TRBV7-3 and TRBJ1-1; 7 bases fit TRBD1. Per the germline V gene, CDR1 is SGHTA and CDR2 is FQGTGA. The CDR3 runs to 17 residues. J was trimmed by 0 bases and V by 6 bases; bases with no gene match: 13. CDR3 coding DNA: TGTGCCAGCAGTCTAACCTCGGGACAGCTTATGAACACTGAAGCTTTCTTT. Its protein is CASSLTSGQLMNTEAFF.

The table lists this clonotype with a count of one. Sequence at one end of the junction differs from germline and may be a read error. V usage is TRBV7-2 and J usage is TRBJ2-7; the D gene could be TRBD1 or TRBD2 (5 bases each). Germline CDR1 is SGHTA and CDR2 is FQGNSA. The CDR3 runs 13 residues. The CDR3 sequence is CAGSFTRDHEQYF. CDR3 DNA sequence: TGTGCCGGCAGCTTCACTAGGGACCACGAGCAGTACTTC.

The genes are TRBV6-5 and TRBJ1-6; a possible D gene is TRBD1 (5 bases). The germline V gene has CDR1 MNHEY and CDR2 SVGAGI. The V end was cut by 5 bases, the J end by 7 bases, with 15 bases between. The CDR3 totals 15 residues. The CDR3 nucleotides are TGTGCCAGCAGTACGACCGGGACGGTGAATTCACCCCTCCACTTT. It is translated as CASSTTGTVNSPLHF.

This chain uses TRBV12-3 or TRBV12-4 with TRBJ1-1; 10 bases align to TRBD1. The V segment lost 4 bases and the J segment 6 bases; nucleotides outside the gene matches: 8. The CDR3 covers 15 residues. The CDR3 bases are TGTGCCAGCAGTTCGACGGGGACAGGGGAACCTGAAGCTTTCTTT. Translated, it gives CASSSTGTGEPEAFF.

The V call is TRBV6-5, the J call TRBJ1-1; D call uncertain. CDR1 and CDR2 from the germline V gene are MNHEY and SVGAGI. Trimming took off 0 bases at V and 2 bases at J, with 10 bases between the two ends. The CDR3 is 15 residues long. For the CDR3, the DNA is TGTGCCAGCAGTTACTCGCCGGGTTCAAACACTGAAGCTTTCTTT. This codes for CASSYSPGSNTEAFF.

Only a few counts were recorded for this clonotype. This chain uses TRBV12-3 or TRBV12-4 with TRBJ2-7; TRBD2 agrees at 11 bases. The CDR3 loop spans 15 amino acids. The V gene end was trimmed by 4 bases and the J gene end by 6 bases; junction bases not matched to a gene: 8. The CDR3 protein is CASSSLAGGPFEQYF. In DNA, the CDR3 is TGTGCCAGCAGTTCCTTAGCGGGGGGGCCGTTCGAGCAGTACTTC.

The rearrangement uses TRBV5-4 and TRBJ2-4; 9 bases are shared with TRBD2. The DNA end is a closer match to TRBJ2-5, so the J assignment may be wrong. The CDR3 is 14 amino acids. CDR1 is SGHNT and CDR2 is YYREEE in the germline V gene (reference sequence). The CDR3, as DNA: TGTGCCAGCAGCTATAGCGGGGGTGACGAGACCCAGTACTTC. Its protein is CASSYSGGDETQYF.

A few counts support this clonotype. CDR3: CASSFGPGQPQHF. Written as DNA, the CDR3 is TGTGCCAGCAGTTTTGGACCCGGACAGCCCCAGCATTTT. The rearrangement joins TRBV12-3 or TRBV12-4 to TRBJ1-5; D is uncertain. V was shortened by 3 bases and J by 7 bases, with 10 bases between the two germline ends. The CDR3 extends over 13 amino acids.

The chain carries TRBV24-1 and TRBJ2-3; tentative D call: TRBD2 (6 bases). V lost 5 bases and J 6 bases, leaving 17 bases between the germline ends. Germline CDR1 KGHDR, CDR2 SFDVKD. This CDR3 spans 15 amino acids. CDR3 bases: TGTGCCACCAGTGGGCGGGAACAAGAGTGGGATACGCAGTATTTT. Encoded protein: CATSGREQEWDTQYF.

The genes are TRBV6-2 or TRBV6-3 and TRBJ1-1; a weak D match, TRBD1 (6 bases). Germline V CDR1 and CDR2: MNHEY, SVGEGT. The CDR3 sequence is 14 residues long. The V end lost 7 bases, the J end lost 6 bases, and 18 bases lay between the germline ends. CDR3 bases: TGTGCCAGCACCTACCGGGGGGGCGTCTCTGAAGCTTTCTTT. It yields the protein CASTYRGGVSEAFF.

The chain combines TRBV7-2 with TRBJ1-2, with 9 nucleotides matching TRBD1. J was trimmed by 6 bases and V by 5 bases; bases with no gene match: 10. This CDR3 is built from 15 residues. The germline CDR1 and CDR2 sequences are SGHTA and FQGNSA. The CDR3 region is CASSRPDRGDDGYTF. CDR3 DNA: TGTGCCAGCAGCCGCCCCGACAGGGGGGACGATGGCTACACCTTC.

The DNA of the CDR3 is TGTGCCAGCAGTCCAAGTAGGGGACAGCTTCTTTACGGCTACACCTTC. Amino acid sequence: CASSPSRGQLLYGYTF. The V and J genes are TRBV9 and TRBJ1-2; TRBD1 agrees at 7 bases. The CDR3 extends over 16 amino acids. The V and J ends lost 5 bases and 8 bases, in that order; junction bases with no gene match: 18. Germline V lookup: CDR1 SGDLS, CDR2 YYNGEE.

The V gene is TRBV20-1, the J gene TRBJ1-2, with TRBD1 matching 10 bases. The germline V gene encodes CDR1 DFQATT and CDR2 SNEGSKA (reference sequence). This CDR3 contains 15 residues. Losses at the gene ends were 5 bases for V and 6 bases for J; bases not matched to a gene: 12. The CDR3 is CSARILTGQGNGYTF. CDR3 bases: TGCAGTGCTCGAATATTGACGGGACAGGGGAATGGCTACACCTTC.